The 5 T cell receptor beta chains below were found in one sample sequenced in a study of blood T cell repertoires in COVID-19. Sequenced by immunoSEQ multiplex PCR; TCRdb stores in-frame clones only, minus some. The sample has 64,000 or so clones; roughly 85% are singletons. The source material was peripheral blood. Receptor source: a man between 35 and 55 years old with acute or convalescent COVID-19.

V gene TRBV11-2 combines with J gene TRBJ2-7; 7 bases align to TRBD1. Germline lookup yields CDR1 SGHAT and CDR2 FQNNGV. CDR3 length: 15 amino acids. Trimming at V came to 4 bases and at J to 2 bases, leaving 8 bases not matched to a gene. This chain's CDR3 is CASSSPRQGPYEQYF. DNA of the CDR3: TGTGCCAGCAGCTCTCCGAGACAGGGTCCCTACGAGCAGTACTTC. The whole variable domain, filled in from reference TRBV11-2 and TRBJ2-7, reads EAGVAQSPRYKIIEKRQSVAFWCNPISGHATLYWYQQILGQGPKLLIQFQNNGVVDDSQLPKDRFSAERLKGVDSTLKIQPAKLEDSAVYLCASSSPRQGPYEQYFGPGTRLTVT.

The gene calls are TRBV13 and TRBJ2-7; 7 bases agree with TRBD2. This CDR3 is built from 15 residues. Trimming removed 5 bases from V and 0 bases from J; junction bases left unmatched: 7. Per germline, CDR1 PRHDT and CDR2 FYEKMQ (reference sequence). The DNA of the CDR3 is TGTGCCAGCAGCCTCGGGGGGTACCTCTCCTACGAGCAGTACTTC. This translates into CASSLGGYLSYEQYF.

The V gene is TRBV6-5, the J gene TRBJ2-7; 8 bases are a match to TRBD2. This CDR3 is 15 amino acids long. J gave up 0 bases and V 5 bases, and 6 bases lay outside the gene matches. Germline V gene sequence: CDR1 MNHEY, CDR2 SVGAGI. This chain's CDR3 is CASSPREGPSYEQYF. In nucleotides, the CDR3 is TGTGCCAGCAGTCCCCGGGAGGGACCCTCCTACGAGCAGTACTTC.

The CDR3 reads CASTWEELQPQHF. CDR3 nucleotide sequence: TGTGCCAGCACCTGGGAGGAACTTCAGCCCCAGCATTTT. J is TRBJ1-5 and V is TRBV6-6, with D uncertain. V was trimmed by 7 bases and J by 6 bases, leaving 13 bases between them. The CDR3 has 13 residues. Germline V gives CDR1 MNHNY, CDR2 SVGAGI (reference sequence).

CDR3 residues: CASSQGSEKLFF. DNA of the CDR3: TGCGCCAGCAGCCAGGGGAGCGAAAAACTGTTTTTT. This chain links TRBV4-1 with TRBJ1-4; unclear D gene. Germline V CDR1 and CDR2: MGHRA, YSYEKL. The CDR3 sequence is 12 residues long. Trimming shortened V by 3 bases and J by 8 bases, and 7 bases separated the two germline ends.